This entry lists 15 T cell receptor beta chains sequenced from one sample in a study of cytomegalovirus exposure and HLA in healthy donors. The data were produced by immunoSEQ multiplex PCR, yet TCRdb's version contains in-frame clones alone and is incomplete. The table shows 130,000 to 150,000 clones, with approximately 93% occurring only once. Sequencing used PBMCs. The receptors shown here come from a man aged 18 to 29 in good health and CMV-seronegative.

In its sample, this clone was seen once. The chain joins TRBV4-1 to TRBJ2-5; tentatively, D is TRBD1 (5 bases). The germline CDR1 and CDR2 sequences are MGHRA and YSYEKL. Trimming took 0 bases from V and 1 from J, leaving 9 bases between them. The CDR3 spans 15 residues. The CDR3 loop is CASSQDGAGQETQYF. CDR3 nucleotides: TGCGCCAGCAGCCAAGATGGGGCAGGCCAAGAGACCCAGTACTTC.

With respect to this clone: The same CDR3 can be traced to other DNA sequences in this sample. The chain links TRBV30 to TRBJ2-2; 9 bases line up with TRBD2. CDR1 is GTSNPN and CDR2 is SVGIG in the germline V gene (reference sequence). Trimming removed 5 bases from V and 5 bases from J; junction bases left unmatched: 6. CDR3 length: 14 amino acids. CDR3 residues: CAWRRGGPTGELFF. CDR3 coding DNA: TGTGCCTGGCGGCGGGGGGGGCCGACCGGGGAGCTGTTTTTT.

This chain links TRBV5-6 with TRBJ1-2; perhaps TRBD1 as D (5 bases). CDR3 length equals 16 residues. Per the germline V gene, CDR1 is SGHDT and CDR2 is YYEEEE. V was clipped by 4 bases and J by 7 bases, with 23 bases between them. The CDR3 reads CASSPDGGAFDRGYTF. CDR3 bases: TGTGCCAGCAGCCCGGACGGAGGGGCTTTCGATCGTGGCTACACCTTC.

The chain combines TRBV19 with TRBJ2-1; 7 bases agree with TRBD2. The CDR3 is 17 amino acids. The trim removed 0 bases at V and 4 bases at J, leaving 9 bases unmatched. Germline values: CDR1 LNHDA, CDR2 SQIVND (reference sequence). CDR3 in DNA: TGTGCCAGTAGTATAGATCCGTGGCTAGCGGCTTACAATGAGCAGTTCTTC. Protein: CASSIDPWLAAYNEQFF.

The V and J genes are TRBV18 and TRBJ1-5; D remains ambiguous. V lost 2 bases to trimming and J lost 4 bases, with 9 bases between them. Per the germline V gene, CDR1 is KGHSH and CDR2 is LQKENI. The CDR3 has 14 residues. The CDR3 DNA reads as TGTGCCAGCTCACCAAAAGAGGGAAATCAGCCCCAGCATTTT. This sequence encodes CASSPKEGNQPQHF.

This clone was counted once. The rearrangement uses TRBV7-9 and TRBJ2-2; possibly TRBD2 for D (6 bases). Germline assignment: CDR1 SEHNR and CDR2 FQNEAQ (reference sequence). The V gene lost 5 bases and the J gene lost 1 base, with 11 bases spanning the gap. This CDR3 spans 15 amino acids. The CDR3 is CASSPAGLNTGELFF. CDR3 in DNA: TGTGCCAGCAGCCCCGCGGGATTGAACACCGGGGAGCTGTTTTTT.

The chain couples TRBV7-2 to TRBJ2-1; TRBD2 agrees at 12 bases. The CDR3 covers 17 residues. V was pared by 4 bases and J by 4 bases, with 8 bases of the junction left unmatched. Germline values: CDR1 SGHTA, CDR2 FQGNSA. This CDR3 reads CASSSRLAGAGYNEQFF. CDR3 nucleotide sequence: TGTGCCAGCAGCTCACGACTAGCGGGAGCCGGATACAATGAGCAGTTCTTC.

The CDR3 region has the DNA TGTGCCAGCAGCTTAGGCTCACAGGGGTCTAACTATGGCTACACCTTC. Its protein product is CASSLGSQGSNYGYTF. The chain employs TRBV13 and TRBJ1-2; the match to TRBD1 covers 7 bases. Trimming removed 0 bases from V and 0 bases from J; junction bases left unmatched: 4. CDR3 size: 16 residues. Germline lookup yields CDR1 PRHDT and CDR2 FYEKMQ (reference sequence).

V is TRBV18 and J is TRBJ1-6; D call uncertain. V lost 3 bases to trimming and J lost 0 bases, with 15 bases between them. Per the germline V gene, CDR1 is KGHSH and CDR2 is LQKENI. This CDR3 is built from 18 residues. The CDR3 spells CASSPAEGGSSYNSPLHF. The CDR3 nucleotides are TGTGCCAGCTCACCCGCCGAGGGAGGGAGCTCCTATAATTCACCCCTCCACTTT. Drawing the rest from reference TRBV18 and TRBJ1-6, the complete variable domain is NAGVMQNPRHLVRRRGQEARLRCSPMKGHSHVYWYRQLPEEGLKFMVYLQKENIIDESGMPKERFSAEFPKEGPSILRIQQVVRGDSAAYFCASSPAEGGSSYNSPLHFGNGTRLTVT.

This sequence joins TRBV9 and TRBJ1-1; D call uncertain. Germline CDR1 SGDLS, CDR2 YYNGEE. CDR3 length: 12 amino acids. The V end was cut by 7 bases, the J end by 0 bases, with 7 bases between. In nucleotides, the CDR3 is TGTGCCAGCGGCTCTTTGAACACTGAAGCTTTCTTT. Its protein product is CASGSLNTEAFF.

The genes are TRBV6-5 and TRBJ2-2; 9 bases are shared with TRBD1. CDR3 length: 15 residues. Germline V gene sequence: CDR1 MNHEY, CDR2 SVGAGI. Trimming cost V 2 bases and J 5 bases; bases outside gene matches: 3. The CDR3 nucleotides read TGTGCCAGCAGTTACGCAGACAGGGGGACCGGGGAGCTGTTTTTT. Encoded protein: CASSYADRGTGELFF.

This chain connects TRBV5-1 to TRBJ1-2, with D uncertain. Germline-derived CDR1 and CDR2 are SGHRS and YFSETQ. Trimming took 0 bases from V and 6 from J, leaving 6 bases between them. The CDR3 sequence is 12 residues long. CDR3 sequence reads: CASSLGRDGYTF. DNA of the CDR3: TGCGCCAGCAGCTTGGGTCGGGATGGCTACACCTTC.

This chain uses TRBV6-5 with TRBJ1-1; a weak D match, TRBD1 (6 bases). The V end lost 7 bases, the J end lost 0 bases, and 9 bases lay between the germline ends. Germline V gene data show CDR1 as MNHEY and CDR2 as SVGAGI. This CDR3 is built from 13 residues. As DNA, the CDR3 is TGTGCCAGCATGACAGGTATGAACACTGAAGCTTTCTTT. It encodes CASMTGMNTEAFF.

The CDR3 DNA follows: TGTGCCAGCAGCACGACAGGAAACATTCAGTACTTC. It translates to CASSTTGNIQYF. This chain links TRBV6-1 with TRBJ2-4; D possibly corresponds to TRBD1 (6 bases). The ends were cut back, 6 bases at V and 6 bases at J, with 9 bases in the middle. The CDR3 totals 12 residues. Germline CDR1 reads MNHNS; CDR2 reads SASEGT.

The chain combines TRBV11-3 with TRBJ1-1; tentative D call: TRBD1 (5 bases). V gave up 1 base and J gave up 3 bases, with 9 bases separating them. The CDR3 is 14 residues long. Germline CDR1 is SGHNT and CDR2 is YENEEA. The CDR3 coding sequence is TGTGCCAGCAGCTTAGTACAAGGGGACACTGAAGCTTTCTTT. It translates to CASSLVQGDTEAFF.